This section outlines one T cell receptor beta chain sequence together with its context. Its antigen is still unknown. Replicate PCRs run on sorted subsets employed roughly 180 ng DNA, 30,000 to 35,000 T cell genomes. Sequenced by immunoSEQ multiplex PCR; TCRdb stores in-frame clones only, minus some. The data contain around 2,000,000 clones, roughly 95% of them singletons. V was clipped by 1 base and J by 3 bases; unmatched bases: 4. Germline V lookup: CDR1 LGHNT, CDR2 FRNRAP. The CDR3 extends over 15 amino acids. The record originates from a study of shared clonotypes between healthy human individuals. Regarding the study as a whole: With a handful of donors compared, about 5.2% of naive CD4 clonotypes were shared.

Specimen: naive CD4+ T cells sorted from blood. Subset given: CD45RA+ positively selected. The chain links TRBV12-5 to TRBJ2-3; 7 nucleotides line up with TRBD2. The receptor was derived from a man aged 18 to 30 in good health. CDR3 coding DNA: TGTGCTAGTGGTTTGGGGGCTAGCGGAACAGATACGCAGTATTTT. This translates into CASGLGASGTDTQYF. The whole variable domain, remainder taken from reference TRBV12-5 and TRBJ2-3, is DARVTQTPRHKVTEMGQEVTMRCQPILGHNTVFWYRQTMMQGLELLAYFRNRAPLDDSGMPKDRFSAEMPDATLATLKIQPSEPRDSAVYFCASGLGASGTDTQYFGPGTRLTVL.